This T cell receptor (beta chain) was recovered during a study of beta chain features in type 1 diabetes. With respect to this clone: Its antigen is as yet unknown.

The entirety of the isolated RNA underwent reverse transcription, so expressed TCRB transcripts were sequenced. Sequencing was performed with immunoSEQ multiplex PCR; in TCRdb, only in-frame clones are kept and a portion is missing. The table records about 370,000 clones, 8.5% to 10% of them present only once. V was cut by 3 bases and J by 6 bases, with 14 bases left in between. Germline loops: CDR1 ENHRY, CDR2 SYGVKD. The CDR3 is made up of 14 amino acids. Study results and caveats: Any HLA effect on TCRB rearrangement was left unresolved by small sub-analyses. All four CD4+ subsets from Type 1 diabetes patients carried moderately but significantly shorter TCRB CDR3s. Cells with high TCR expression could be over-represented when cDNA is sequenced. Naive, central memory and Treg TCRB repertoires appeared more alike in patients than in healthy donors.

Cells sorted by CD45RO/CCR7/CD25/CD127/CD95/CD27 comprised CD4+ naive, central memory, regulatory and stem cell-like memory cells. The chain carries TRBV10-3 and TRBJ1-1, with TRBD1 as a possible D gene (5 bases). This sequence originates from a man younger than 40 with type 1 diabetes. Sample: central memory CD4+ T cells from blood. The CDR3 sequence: CAISEGRVGAEAFF. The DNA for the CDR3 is TGTGCCATCAGTGAAGGAAGGGTAGGGGCTGAAGCTTTCTTT.